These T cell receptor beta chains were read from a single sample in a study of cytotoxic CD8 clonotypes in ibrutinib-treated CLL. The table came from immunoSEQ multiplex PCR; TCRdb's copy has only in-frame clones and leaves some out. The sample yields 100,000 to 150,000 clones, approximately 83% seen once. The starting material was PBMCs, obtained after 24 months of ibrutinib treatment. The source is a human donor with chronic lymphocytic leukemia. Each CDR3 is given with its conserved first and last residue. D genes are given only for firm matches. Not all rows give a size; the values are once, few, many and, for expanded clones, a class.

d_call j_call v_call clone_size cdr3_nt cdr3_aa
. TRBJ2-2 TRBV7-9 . TGTGCCAGCATCGGAAATCTGGCCGGGGAGCTGTTTTTT CASIGNLAGELFF
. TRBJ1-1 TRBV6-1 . TGTGCCAGCAGTGAAGACGCCTATCTGAGGGTTCGTGAAGCTTTCTTT CASSEDAYLRVREAFF
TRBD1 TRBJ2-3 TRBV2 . TGTGCCAGCAGTTCGGGACAGGGATCGAGGGCAGATACGCAGTATTTT CASSSGQGSRADTQYF
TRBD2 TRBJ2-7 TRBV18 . TGTGCCAGCTCACCATTTACTAGCGGGATTTCCTACGAGCAGTACTTC CASSPFTSGISYEQYF
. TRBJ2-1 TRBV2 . TGTGCCAGCAGTCAAGGGACTTCAGGCGATGAGCAGTTCTTC CASSQGTSGDEQFF
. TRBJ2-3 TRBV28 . TGTGCCAGCTCTCCAAGGGGGGGAGCCACAGATACGCAGTATTTT CASSPRGGATDTQYF
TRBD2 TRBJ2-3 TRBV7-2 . TGTGCCAGCAGCCGCCGGGGGGTCGTCGGAAGCACAGATACGCAGTATTTT CASSRRGVVGSTDTQYF
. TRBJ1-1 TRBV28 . TGTGCCAGCCGAATAGGGGGTCAGAACACTGAAGCTTTCTTT CASRIGGQNTEAFF
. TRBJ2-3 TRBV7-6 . TGTGCCAGCAGCTTAGCGGGGTTCTCTAGCACAGATACGCAGTATTTT CASSLAGFSSTDTQYF
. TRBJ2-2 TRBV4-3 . TGCGCCAGCAGCCAAGTTAGCACCGGGGAGCTGTTTTTT CASSQVSTGELFF
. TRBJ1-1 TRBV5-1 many TGCGCCAGCAGCTTGGATGGGGACACTGAAGCTTTCTTT CASSLDGDTEAFF
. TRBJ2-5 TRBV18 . TGTGCCAGCTCACGGACAGACGAGTACCAAGAGACCCAGTACTTC CASSRTDEYQETQYF
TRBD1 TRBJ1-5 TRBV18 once TGTGCCAGCTCACCATGGAGCACAGGGGGGAGTCAGCCCCAGCATTTT CASSPWSTGGSQPQHF
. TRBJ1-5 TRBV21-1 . TGTGCCAGCAGCACGGGGCAACGGCCCCTTTTATATTGCAATCAGCCCCAGCATTTT CASSTGQRPLLYCNQPQHF
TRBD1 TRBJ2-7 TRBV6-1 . TGTGCCAGCACCCAGGGGGATTCGCACTACGAGCAGTACTTC CASTQGDSHYEQYF
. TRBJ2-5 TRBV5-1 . TGCGCCAGCAGCCTCCAAGAGACCCAGTACTTC CASSLQETQYF
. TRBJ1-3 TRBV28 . TGTGCCAGCAGTTTCCGAGTCAGGTCTGGAAACACCATATATTTT CASSFRVRSGNTIYF
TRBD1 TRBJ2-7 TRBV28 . TGTGCCAGCAGGGACGGGACAGAGATGTCGAGGGAGCAGTACTTC CASRDGTEMSREQYF
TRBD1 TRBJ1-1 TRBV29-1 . TGCAGCGTTGATGGACAGGGGACTATGAACACTGAAGCTTTCTTT CSVDGQGTMNTEAFF
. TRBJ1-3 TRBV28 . TGTGCCAGCACCCGATCCCGGGACTCTTCCGATTTATTCTCTGGAAACACCATATATTTT CASTRSRDSSDLFSGNTIYF
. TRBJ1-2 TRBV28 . TGTGCCAGCAGTGGCGGGCAGGGGAGAGGAGGCTACACCTTC CASSGGQGRGGYTF
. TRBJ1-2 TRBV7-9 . TGTGCCAGCAGCCACGACAGGATCTATGGCTACACCTTC CASSHDRIYGYTF
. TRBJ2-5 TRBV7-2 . TGTGCCAGCAGCTTACCGGGGGCGATGCAAGAGACCCAGTACTTC CASSLPGAMQETQYF
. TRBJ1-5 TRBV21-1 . TGTGCCAGCAGCAAAGTCCCCGCAGCGAATCAGCCCCAGCATTTT CASSKVPAANQPQHF
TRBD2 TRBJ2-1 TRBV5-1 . TGCGCCAGCAGCCTATTCCAAGCGGGAGGGCCCTTGAATGAGCAGTTCTTC CASSLFQAGGPLNEQFF
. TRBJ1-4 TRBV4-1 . TGCGCCAGCAGCGCCAGGGCCGTTAATGAAAAACTGTTTTTT CASSARAVNEKLFF
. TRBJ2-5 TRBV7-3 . TGTGCCAGCAGCTTAAGGGGTGGGGTGAACGGAGAGACCCAGTACTTC CASSLRGGVNGETQYF
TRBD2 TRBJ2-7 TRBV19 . TGTGCCAGTAGTATAGATGGGAGACTAGCGGGAGTTTCCTACGAGCAGTACTTC CASSIDGRLAGVSYEQYF
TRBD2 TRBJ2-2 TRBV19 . TGTGCCAGTAGTGCCCTTTTAGCGGGAGCGATCGGGGAGCTGTTTTTT CASSALLAGAIGELFF
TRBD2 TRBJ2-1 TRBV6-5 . TGTGCCAGCAGTTACGCGCAACTGGGGACTAGTCAGTTCTTC CASSYAQLGTSQFF
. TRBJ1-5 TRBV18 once TGTGCCAGCTCGCCCGACAGAGATCAGCCCCAGCATTTT CASSPDRDQPQHF
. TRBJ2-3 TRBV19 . TGTGCCAGTAGTGTACTTATCACAGATACGCAGTATTTT CASSVLITDTQYF
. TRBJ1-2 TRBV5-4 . TGTGCCAGCAGCTTGGAATTCTATGGCTACACCTTC CASSLEFYGYTF
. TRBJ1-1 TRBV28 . TGTGCCAGCAGTCCCCCCCGTGGACTGGTGAACACTGAAGCTTTCTTT CASSPPRGLVNTEAFF
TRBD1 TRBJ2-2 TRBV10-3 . TGTGCCACGACCAACCGGGACAGGGGATGGGGGGAGCTGTTTTTT CATTNRDRGWGELFF
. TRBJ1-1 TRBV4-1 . TGCGCCAGCAGCCTAACGTTTGACAACACTGAAGCTTTCTTT CASSLTFDNTEAFF
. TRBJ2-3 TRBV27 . TGTGCCAGCAGTTTAGGTAATACGCAGTATTTT CASSLGNTQYF
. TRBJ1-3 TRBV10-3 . TGTGCCATCGCGAGAGAGGGAAACACCATATATTTT CAIAREGNTIYF
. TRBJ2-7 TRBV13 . TGTGCCAGCAGCCGAGTCGGGACCCTCAACAGCAACGAGCAGTACTTC CASSRVGTLNSNEQYF
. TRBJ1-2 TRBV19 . TGTGCCAGTACCCGCGGGACGGGTCTCTTAGAGTATGGCTACACCTTC CASTRGTGLLEYGYTF